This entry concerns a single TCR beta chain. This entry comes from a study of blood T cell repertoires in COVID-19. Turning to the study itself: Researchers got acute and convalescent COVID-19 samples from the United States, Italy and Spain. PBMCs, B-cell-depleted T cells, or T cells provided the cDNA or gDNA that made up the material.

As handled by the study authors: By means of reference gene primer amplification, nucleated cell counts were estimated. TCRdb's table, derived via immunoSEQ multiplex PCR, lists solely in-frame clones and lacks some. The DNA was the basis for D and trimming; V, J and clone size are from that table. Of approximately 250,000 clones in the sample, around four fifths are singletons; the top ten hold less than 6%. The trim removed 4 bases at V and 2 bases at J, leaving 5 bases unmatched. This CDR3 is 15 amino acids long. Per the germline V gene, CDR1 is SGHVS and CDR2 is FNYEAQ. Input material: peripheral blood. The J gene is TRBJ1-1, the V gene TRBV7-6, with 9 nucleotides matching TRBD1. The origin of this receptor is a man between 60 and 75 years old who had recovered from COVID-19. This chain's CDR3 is CASSSLTGGNTEAFF. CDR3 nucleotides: TGTGCCAGCAGCTCCTTGACAGGGGGAAACACTGAAGCTTTCTTT.